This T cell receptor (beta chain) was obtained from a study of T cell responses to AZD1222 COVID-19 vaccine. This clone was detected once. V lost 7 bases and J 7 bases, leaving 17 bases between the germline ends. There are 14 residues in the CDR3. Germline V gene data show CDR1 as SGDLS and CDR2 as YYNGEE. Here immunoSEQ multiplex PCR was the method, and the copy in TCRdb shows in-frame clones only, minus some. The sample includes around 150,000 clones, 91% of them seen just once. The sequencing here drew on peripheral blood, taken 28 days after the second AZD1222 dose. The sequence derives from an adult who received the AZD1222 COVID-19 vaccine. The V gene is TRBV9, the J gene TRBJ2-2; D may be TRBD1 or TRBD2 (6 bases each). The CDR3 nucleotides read TGTGCCAGCGCCGTAGGGGGGAGTGACGGGGAGCTGTTTTTT. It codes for CASAVGGSDGELFF.